One and the same sample provided the 20 T cell receptor beta chains below, sequenced in a study of OX40 agonist ivuxolimab in advanced cancers. TCRdb's table, derived via immunoSEQ multiplex PCR, lists solely in-frame clones and lacks some. The sample yields tens of thousands of clones, roughly four fifths seen once. Sequencing used CD4+ or CD8+ T cells sorted from blood, obtained in a trial of the OX40 agonist ivuxolimab. These receptor sequences come from an adult with an advanced solid tumor such as melanoma, head and neck, liver or kidney cancer.

The chain combines TRBV7-4 with TRBJ1-5; D perhaps matches TRBD1 (6 bases). This CDR3 is 15 amino acids long. Germline lookup yields CDR1 SGHVT and CDR2 SQSDAQ. V was clipped by 0 bases and J by 4 bases, with 10 bases between them. The CDR3 spells CASSLAQGRNQPQHF. CDR3 coding DNA: TGTGCCAGCAGCTTAGCGCAGGGGAGGAATCAGCCCCAGCATTTT.

The chain recombines TRBV6-6 with TRBJ1-5; TRBD1 matches 7 bases. The trim removed 7 bases at V and 5 bases at J, leaving 11 bases unmatched. Per germline, CDR1 MNHNY and CDR2 SVGAGI (reference sequence). CDR3 size: 15 residues. CDR3 loop: CASTKRTGADQPQHF. In nucleotides, the CDR3 is TGTGCCAGCACCAAACGTACAGGGGCTGATCAGCCCCAGCATTTT.

In this sample, this clone turned up once. The chain links TRBV2 to TRBJ2-2; 8 bases agree with TRBD1. V trimming: 4 bases; J trimming: 6 bases; junction bases outside the gene matches: 4. This CDR3 is 14 amino acids long. Germline V lookup: CDR1 SNHLY, CDR2 FYNNEI. In DNA, the CDR3 is TGTGCCAGCAGTGTGGACAGGGCCTCCGGGGAGCTGTTTTTT. Translation: CASSVDRASGELFF.

V and J are TRBV6-1 and TRBJ1-5, with D possibly being TRBD1 (6 bases). This CDR3 contains 13 residues. Germline CDR1 MNHNS, CDR2 SASEGT. V shed 6 bases and J shed 5 bases, with 11 bases lying between them. CDR3 in amino acids: CASSGRQDQPQHF. CDR3 coding DNA: TGTGCCAGCAGCGGCAGACAGGATCAGCCCCAGCATTTT.

This clone occurred once. The chain's CDR3 is CSVAPGTSGYEQYF. CDR3 in DNA: TGCAGCGTTGCCCCCGGGACTAGCGGGTACGAGCAGTACTTC. This chain uses TRBV29-1 with TRBJ2-7; 12 nucleotides align to TRBD2. This CDR3 contains 14 residues. Per germline, CDR1 SQVTM and CDR2 ANQGSEA. The trim removed 4 bases at V and 4 bases at J, leaving 5 bases unmatched.

The rearrangement uses TRBV5-1 and TRBJ2-2; TRBD1 agrees at 7 bases. V lost 0 bases and J lost 5; bases outside the gene matches: 4. Germline V gives CDR1 SGHRS, CDR2 YFSETQ. CDR3 length: 15 residues. CDR3 in amino acids: CASSLVQQGTGELFF. The CDR3 DNA is TGCGCCAGCAGCTTGGTCCAACAGGGGACCGGGGAGCTGTTTTTT.

This chain connects TRBV2 to TRBJ1-5; no definite D call. The germline gives CDR1 SNHLY, CDR2 FYNNEI. The CDR3 spans 13 residues. Trimming left V 4 bases short and J 6 bases short, with 10 bases between. CDR3 sequence: CASSAGAGQPQHF. CDR3 nucleotide sequence: TGTGCCAGCAGTGCGGGTGCGGGTCAGCCCCAGCATTTT.

The chain employs TRBV7-9 and TRBJ2-3; possibly TRBD2 for D (6 bases). Germline values: CDR1 SEHNR, CDR2 FQNEAQ (reference sequence). The CDR3 loop spans 17 amino acids. V was pared by 1 base and J by 2 bases, with 16 bases between. The CDR3 DNA sequence: TGTGCCAGCAGCTTAGGGGAATGGACGGGGGTCACAGATACGCAGTATTTT. As protein: CASSLGEWTGVTDTQYF. Together with reference TRBV7-9 and TRBJ2-3, the CDR3 gives the full variable domain: DTGVSQNPRHKITKRGQNVTFRCDPISEHNRLYWYRQTLGQGPEFLTYFQNEAQLEKSRLLSDRFSAERPKGSFSTLEIQRTEQGDSAMYLCASSLGEWTGVTDTQYFGPGTRLTVL.

This chain connects TRBV6-5 to TRBJ1-4; no clear D. V was trimmed by 6 bases and J by 3 bases, leaving 11 bases between them. The CDR3 covers 14 residues. The germline CDR1 and CDR2 sequences are MNHEY and SVGAGI. In DNA, the CDR3 is TGTGCCAGCAGCTTGGACGGAGCTAATGAAAAACTGTTTTTT. Protein: CASSLDGANEKLFF.

This clone was counted a single time. The chain has TRBV18 and TRBJ1-1; the D gene is possibly TRBD1 (5 bases). Germline-derived CDR1 and CDR2 are KGHSH and LQKENI. With 2 bases removed from V and 5 bases from J, the gap between germline ends came to 9 bases. This CDR3 is 13 amino acids long. The CDR3 sequence: CASSPGAETEAFF. The CDR3, as DNA: TGTGCCAGCTCACCAGGGGCGGAGACTGAAGCTTTCTTT.

The rearrangement uses TRBV15 and TRBJ1-6; 7 nucleotides match TRBD1. Germline V gives CDR1 LNHNV, CDR2 YYDKDF (reference sequence). There are 14 residues in the CDR3. V was pared by 4 bases and J by 9 bases, with 6 bases of the junction left unmatched. CDR3 coding DNA: TGTGCCACCAGCACAGACAGGGAGAGTTCACCCCTCCACTTT. Translated: CATSTDRESSPLHF.

This chain links TRBV19 with TRBJ2-7; 11 bases map to TRBD1. Germline CDR1 is LNHDA and CDR2 is SQIVND (reference sequence). The trim removed 5 bases at V and 0 bases at J, leaving 3 bases unmatched. This CDR3 comprises 15 residues. CDR3 region: CASSAGTGGSYEQYF. The CDR3 region has the DNA TGTGCCAGTAGTGCAGGGACAGGGGGCTCCTACGAGCAGTACTTC.

The chain has TRBV29-1 and TRBJ1-2; D perhaps matches TRBD1 (6 bases). V was trimmed by 7 bases and J by 4 bases, leaving 19 bases between them. Germline lookup yields CDR1 SQVTM and CDR2 ANQGSEA. The CDR3 is 14 residues long. CDR3 in amino acids: CSAGGQGRIYGYTF. In nucleotides, the CDR3 is TGCAGCGCCGGGGGCCAGGGGAGAATCTATGGCTACACCTTC.

The chain links TRBV5-4 to TRBJ2-2; D is possibly TRBD1 (5 bases). The CDR3 runs 13 residues. Germline CDR1 and CDR2: SGHNT and YYREEE (reference sequence). With 4 bases removed from V and 7 bases from J, the gap between germline ends came to 11 bases. In nucleotides, the CDR3 is TGTGCCAGCAGCCTAGTAAGGGGCGGGGAGCTGTTTTTT. It yields the protein CASSLVRGGELFF.

This sequence joins TRBV5-4 and TRBJ1-6; a weak D match, TRBD1 (5 bases). The V and J ends lost 0 bases and 8 bases respectively, with 9 bases between them. Germline V gene sequence: CDR1 SGHNT, CDR2 YYREEE (reference sequence). This CDR3 comprises 14 residues. This chain's CDR3 is CASSLAVGDSPLHF. The CDR3 DNA follows: TGTGCCAGCAGCTTGGCTGTGGGGGATTCACCCCTCCACTTT. Based on the CDR3 plus reference TRBV5-4 and TRBJ1-6, the full variable domain is ETGVTQSPTHLIKTRGQQVTLRCSSQSGHNTVSWYQQALGQGPQFIFQYYREEENGRGNFPPRFSGLQFPNYSSELNVNALELDDSALYLCASSLAVGDSPLHFGNGTRLTVT.

This chain connects TRBV28 to TRBJ2-1, with D hard to call. Trimming took 9 bases from V and 3 from J, leaving 18 bases between them. Germline-derived CDR1 and CDR2 are MDHEN and SYDVKM. This CDR3 region has 15 residues. CDR3 amino acids: CASTPLGLYYNEQFF. Here the CDR3 DNA reads TGTGCCAGTACTCCCTTAGGGCTGTACTACAATGAGCAGTTCTTC.

This clone was seen once. The chain recombines TRBV18 with TRBJ1-4, with 9 positions matching TRBD1. Per the germline V gene, CDR1 is KGHSH and CDR2 is LQKENI. CDR3 length: 16 residues. With 1 base clipped from V and 5 bases from J, the junction kept 5 bases outside the gene matches. CDR3 sequence: CASSPLSGTGNEKLFF. CDR3 nucleotides: TGTGCCAGCTCACCACTTTCCGGGACAGGGAATGAAAAACTGTTTTTT.

The V and J genes are TRBV6-1 and TRBJ1-6; D is possibly TRBD1 (6 bases). This CDR3 region has 14 residues. The V gene's germline CDR1 is MNHNS and CDR2 SASEGT. With 7 bases removed from V and 3 bases from J, the gap between germline ends came to 10 bases. This chain's CDR3 is CASKPTGYNSPLHF. CDR3 sequence (DNA): TGTGCCAGCAAGCCGACAGGCTATAATTCACCCCTCCACTTT.

The chain couples TRBV14 to TRBJ2-7; 10 nucleotides align to TRBD2. CDR3 length equals 17 residues. The germline CDR1 and CDR2 sequences are SGHDN and FVKESK. V lost 4 bases and J lost 3; bases outside the gene matches: 12. The CDR3 loop reads CASSPEFSGGKGYEQYF. The CDR3 DNA follows: TGTGCCAGCAGCCCAGAATTTAGCGGGGGGAAGGGCTACGAGCAGTACTTC.

The rearrangement joins TRBV18 to TRBJ1-1; D uncertain. The CDR3 has 12 residues. Germline CDR1 and CDR2: KGHSH and LQKENI. With 3 bases removed from V and 6 bases from J, the gap between germline ends came to 8 bases. Here the CDR3 reads CASSPRVSEAFF. As DNA, the CDR3 is TGTGCCAGCTCACCGAGAGTATCTGAAGCTTTCTTT.